This TCR beta chain is from a study of cytomegalovirus exposure and HLA in healthy donors. This CDR3 region has 12 residues. Per the germline V gene, CDR1 is SGDLS and CDR2 is YYNGEE. J lost 7 bases, V lost 3 bases, and 4 bases had no gene match. TCRdb keeps only in-frame clones here, not all; method: immunoSEQ multiplex PCR. The sample has some 74,000 clones, 90% to 95% seen once; the top ten hold about 3.8%. Study-wide results and limits: Published work reported that the classifier diagnosed cytomegalovirus status with high specificity and sensitivity. The study labeled roughly 160 TCR beta chains cytomegalovirus-associated.

Details on this clone: Its cognate antigen is unknown.

The sequencing input was PBMCs. This chain connects TRBV9 to TRBJ2-7; 7 bases line up with TRBD1. The receptor was isolated from a woman aged 25 to 45 in good health and CMV-seronegative. The CDR3 nucleotides read TGTGCCAGCAGCGGACAGGGTGAAGAGCAGTACTTC. Protein sequence: CASSGQGEEQYF.